This TCR beta chain derives from a study of molecular identifiers for immune sequencing clone quantification (dated by TCRdb to the late 2010s). Regarding the research as a whole: For a replicate experiment, RNA from roughly 18,000 or 92,000 naive CD8 T cells was divided into five aliquots, and four of the five aliquots were sequenced. CD8 T cells were used in a methods study to benchmark molecular-identifier clustering-based TCR repertoire sequencing (MIDCIRS) and TCR RNA copy counting.

Libraries were built with PCR. The instrument was a NextSeq 500. Bulk TCR libraries were generated as previously described, with the TCR primers listed in Table S5 used. Total RNA was purified with the Qiagen AllPrep DNA/RNA kit. Before analysis, reads from multiple sequencing runs of one library were combined. Regarding the original processing steps: Reads were retained only if the reads had an exact TCR constant sequence, and the retained reads were trimmed to 150 nt and grouped according to their 12-nt molecular barcodes. Reads in each barcode group were sub-clustered using a 15% Levenshtein threshold, and a quality-weighted consensus sequence was built for each RNA molecule. Non-functional sequences were excluded, and lower-count sequences lying one edit away from another sequence were also excluded. On the basis of fitting two negative binomial distributions, barcode sub-clusters with fewer than 20% of the maximum read count were discarded. TCRdb trimmed public reads at Q25 via fastp, called clones via MiXCR and kept in-frame beta chains. Entries are consolidated by CDR3 protein sequence, retaining the most common genes and DNA. TCRdb's processing, not the study's, gives the V and J calls here. For this sample there are approximately 680,000 distinct CDR3 sequences; roughly 27% appear just once. The top ten hold about 0.8% of the sample.

The CDR3, cysteine through phenylalanine, is 13 amino acids long. The DNA shown is the 39-base CDR3, in frame from base 1. Taken from the germline V gene, the CDR1 and CDR2 loops are ENHRY and SYGVKD. Unmatched junction bases come to 4, with V trimmed by 3 bases and J by 5 bases. At least ten counts were recorded for this clonotype. The target of this receptor is not known. Base qualities are not provided; no much larger clone lies one nucleotide away. Results and caveats for the whole study, not just this receptor: The naive libraries included spiked-in Jurkat TCR RNA (around 10 copies' worth), and this RNA is not part of the donor repertoire. Without barcode sub-clustering, chimeric consensus sequences inflated TCR diversity; chimeras reached as high as 47%. In CMV-specific effector cells, clones with more than 20 RNA copies contained over 98% of molecules, whereas in naive cells such clones contained under 1% of molecules. Highly expanded clone sizes could be underestimated if identical TCR molecules share a barcode. Around 2.9 recovered TCR RNA copies per cell were obtained by modeling, versus about 9 by digital PCR, implying a capture efficiency of about 30%. A single cell's worth of spiked-in Jurkat TCR RNA was reported detectable even among 900,000 to 1,000,000 naive CD8 T cells.

Libraries of naive CD8 T cells were generated from about 21,000 to 970,000 sorted cells, with 10%, 30% or 50% of the purified RNA used. On a BD FACSAria II, naive CD8 T cells were FACS-sorted as CD8+CD4-CCR7+CD45RA+ and collected into RLT Plus buffer. To test detection sensitivity, Jurkat RNA equal to about nine TCR copies was added to samples of about 19,000-1,100,000 naive CD8 T cells. Enrichment of CD8 T cells was performed with RosetteSep CD8+ T Cell Enrichment Cocktail and Ficoll-Paque, after which ACK red cell lysis was carried out. The receptor was isolated from a human donor in good health. Some libraries in this study had Jurkat cell RNA spiked in. The sample was naive CD8+ T cells from blood, with Jurkat cell RNA spiked in. The meaning of the sample's cell subset or site label: FACS-sorted CD8+CD4-CCR7+CD45RA+ naive T cells. The chain is encoded by TRBV10-3 joined to TRBJ2-7; TRBD1 aligns with 7 central bases. For the CDR3, the sequence is CAISEGQGDEQYF. The DNA reads TGTGCCATCAGTGAAGGGCAGGGGGACGAGCAGTACTTC.